Below, 21 T cell receptor beta chains from the same sample are listed, as sequenced in a study of blood T cell repertoires in COVID-19 (dated by TCRdb to 2020 to 2022). The receptor library was made with the immunoSEQ multiplex PCR assay. As stored in TCRdb, this immuneACCESS dataset retains in-frame rearrangements with V and J assigned. A fraction of the clones does not appear; measured against another copy, unresolved V genes explain less than half of the discrepancy, and the remainder lacks a known reason. The table for this sample lists 200,000 to 250,000 clones; about 86% of them were counted only once. The ten largest clones capture about 15% of the sample. Sequenced sample: PBMCs or T cells enriched from blood (not recorded which). All receptors come from a woman aged 45-65 years with acute COVID-19.

The chain carries TRBV5-5 and TRBJ2-1; 9 bases line up with TRBD1. The CDR3 is 15 amino acids. The V gene's germline CDR1 is SGHKS and CDR2 YYEKEE (reference sequence). With V trimmed by 0 bases and J by 5 bases, 3 bases remained unmatched. The CDR3: CASSLAGQGNNEQFF. In nucleotides, the CDR3 is TGTGCCAGCAGCTTGGCGGGACAGGGTAACAATGAGCAGTTCTTC. Full variable domain (outside the CDR3, taken from reference TRBV5-5 and TRBJ2-1): DAGVTQSPTHLIKTRGQQVTLRCSPISGHKSVSWYQQVLGQGPQFIFQYYEKEERGRGNFPDRFSARQFPNYSSELNVNALLLGDSALYLCASSLAGQGNNEQFFGPGTRLTVL.

J is TRBJ2-2 and V is TRBV11-3, with 8 nucleotides matching TRBD1. This CDR3 region has 14 residues. Germline V CDR1 and CDR2: SGHNT, YENEEA. Trimming cost V 1 base and J 7 bases; bases outside gene matches: 2. The CDR3: CASSLGQGFGELFF. Written as DNA, the CDR3 is TGTGCCAGCAGCTTAGGACAGGGGTTCGGGGAGCTGTTTTTT.

The chain joins TRBV11-2 to TRBJ2-7, with TRBD1 matching 9 bases. After removal of 5 bases from V and 4 bases from J, the junction contained 9 bases not matched to a gene. The CDR3 spans 15 residues. The germline V gene encodes CDR1 SGHAT and CDR2 FQNNGV. The CDR3 coding sequence is TGTGCCAGCAGCAACGGACAGGGGAGGTCGTACGAGCAGTACTTC. It specifies CASSNGQGRSYEQYF.

This sequence joins TRBV2 and TRBJ1-6; no clear D. CDR1 is SNHLY, CDR2 FYNNEI, per germline. Trimming removed 3 bases from V and 7 bases from J, with 13 bases in between. This CDR3 region has 15 residues. The CDR3 DNA reads as TGTGCCAGCAGTGAGGAACAGTTGGTGAATTCACCCCTCCACTTT. This codes for CASSEEQLVNSPLHF.

The chain is built from TRBV30 and TRBJ2-7, with 7 bases lining up with TRBD1. CDR1 and CDR2 (germline): GTSNPN, SVGIG (reference sequence). The CDR3 is 18 residues long. Trimming took 4 bases from V and 1 from J; bases not matched to a gene: 19. DNA for the CDR3: TGTGCCTGGACCGCGGGCAGGGGGTCCCCGAGGATATCCTACGAGCAGTACTTC. This encodes CAWTAGRGSPRISYEQYF. Full variable domain (outside the CDR3, taken from reference TRBV30 and TRBJ2-7): SQTIHQWPATLVQPVGSPLSLECTVEGTSNPNLYWYRQAAGRGLQLLFYSVGIGQISSEVPQNLSASRPQDRQFILSSKKLLLSDSGFYLCAWTAGRGSPRISYEQYFGPGTRLTVT.

The rearrangement joins TRBV12-5 to TRBJ2-1; 7 bases agree with TRBD2. The CDR3 totals 16 residues. Trimming at V came to 0 bases and at J to 6 bases, leaving 8 bases not matched to a gene. Per the germline V gene, CDR1 is LGHNT and CDR2 is FRNRAP. The CDR3 spells CASGLVHGEGVNEQFF. In DNA form, the CDR3 reads TGTGCTAGTGGTTTGGTACATGGGGAGGGAGTCAATGAGCAGTTCTTC.

The chain uses TRBV11-2 and TRBJ1-3; D perhaps matches TRBD1 (5 bases). Trimming stripped 3 bases from V and 0 bases from J, with 9 bases between. There are 15 residues in the CDR3. The germline V gene encodes CDR1 SGHAT and CDR2 FQNNGV. The CDR3 region is CASSLQGYSGNTIYF. CDR3 coding DNA: TGTGCCAGCAGCTTGCAGGGTTACTCTGGAAACACCATATATTTT.

The chain joins TRBV29-1 to TRBJ2-1; 7 bases align to TRBD2. Germline CDR1 and CDR2: SQVTM and ANQGSEA. The CDR3 is made up of 14 amino acids. The ends lost 4 bases at V and 3 bases at J; junction bases unmatched: 6. The CDR3 region is CSVVAGEFYNEQFF. The CDR3 DNA is TGCAGCGTTGTTGCGGGAGAGTTCTACAATGAGCAGTTCTTC.

This chain links TRBV7-2 with TRBJ1-1, with 8 bases matching TRBD1. The CDR3 covers 13 residues. Germline trimming cut 5 bases from V and 4 bases from J; bases unmatched to any gene: 3. Looked up from germline, CDR1 is SGHTA and CDR2 is FQGNSA. The CDR3 sequence: CASSGQGFTEAFF. CDR3 DNA sequence: TGTGCCAGCAGCGGACAGGGTTTCACTGAAGCTTTCTTT.

In its sample, this clone was seen once. The rearrangement joins TRBV7-2 to TRBJ2-3; TRBD2 might be the D (5 bases). V lost 2 bases to trimming and J lost 5 bases, with 11 bases between them. Germline V gene sequence: CDR1 SGHTA, CDR2 FQGNSA. CDR3 length: 14 amino acids. The CDR3 spells CASSLRGTQDTQYF. CDR3 DNA: TGTGCCAGCAGCTTACGGGGTACGCAAGATACGCAGTATTTT.

This rearrangement joins TRBV27 to TRBJ2-7; possible D gene TRBD2, 5 bases. The germline V gene has CDR1 MNHEY and CDR2 SMNVEV (reference sequence). V was clipped by 2 bases and J by 5 bases, with 13 bases between them. The CDR3 sequence is 14 residues long. The CDR3 protein is CASSLTRAGNEQYF. CDR3 sequence (DNA): TGTGCCAGCAGTTTAACGAGGGCCGGGAACGAGCAGTACTTC.

This chain connects TRBV7-2 to TRBJ2-7, with D maybe TRBD2 (6 bases). The ends were cut back, 5 bases at V and 7 bases at J, with 27 bases in the middle. The CDR3 is made up of 17 amino acids. From germline, CDR1 is SGHTA and CDR2 FQGNSA. This chain's CDR3 is CASSPRGVQEGFGEQYF. In DNA form, the CDR3 reads TGTGCCAGCAGCCCCCGGGGTGTCCAGGAGGGGTTCGGGGAGCAGTACTTC.

This sequence joins TRBV9 and TRBJ2-7, with TRBD1 matching 10 bases. CDR1 and CDR2 from the germline V gene are SGDLS and YYNGEE. V lost 4 bases and J lost 5; bases outside the gene matches: 6. The CDR3 runs 14 residues. This chain's CDR3 is CASSPRTGGNEQYF. CDR3 coding DNA: TGTGCCAGCAGCCCCAGGACAGGGGGGAACGAGCAGTACTTC.

The rearrangement uses TRBV27 and TRBJ2-7, with D possibly matching TRBD2 (5 bases). CDR1 and CDR2 from the germline V gene are MNHEY and SMNVEV (reference sequence). The CDR3 has 14 residues. Trimming stripped 2 bases from V and 7 bases from J, with 15 bases between. The CDR3 loop reads CASSLRTGVLEQYF. The CDR3, as DNA: TGTGCCAGCAGTTTAAGGACCGGGGTTCTAGAGCAGTACTTC.

This clone showed up just a few times. The genes are TRBV12-3 or TRBV12-4 and TRBJ1-2; 7 bases are shared with TRBD1. The CDR3 loop spans 13 amino acids. With 6 bases clipped from V and 0 bases from J, the junction kept 1 base outside the gene matches. DNA for the CDR3: TGTGCCAGCAGGGGGACAGCTAACTATGGCTACACCTTC. Translation: CASRGTANYGYTF.

The V call is TRBV7-3, the J call TRBJ2-7; 11 bases align to TRBD2. J lost 5 bases, V lost 6 bases, and 6 bases had no gene match. The germline CDR1 and CDR2 sequences are SGHTA and FQGTGA. The CDR3 runs to 14 residues. CDR3 loop: CASSSGLAGDEQYF. The DNA of the CDR3 is TGTGCCAGCAGTTCCGGACTAGCGGGCGACGAGCAGTACTTC.

The gene calls are TRBV18 and TRBJ2-4, with 7 bases fitting TRBD1. The length of the CDR3 is 14 residues. V dropped 3 bases and J dropped 7; count of bases not matched to a gene: 6. Germline loops: CDR1 KGHSH, CDR2 LQKENI. Here the CDR3 DNA reads TGTGCCAGCTCACCTCAGGACAGGTCGAACATTCAGTACTTC. It is translated as CASSPQDRSNIQYF. Full variable domain (rest looked up from reference TRBV18 and TRBJ2-4): NAGVMQNPRHLVRRRGQEARLRCSPMKGHSHVYWYRQLPEEGLKFMVYLQKENIIDESGMPKERFSAEFPKEGPSILRIQQVVRGDSAAYFCASSPQDRSNIQYFGAGTRLSVL.

This clone was recorded once. This sequence joins TRBV12-3 or TRBV12-4 and TRBJ2-7; 7 positions agree with TRBD1. The CDR3 is made up of 12 amino acids. The ends lost 6 bases at V and 3 bases at J; junction bases unmatched: 2. CDR3 loop: CASSRGIYEQYF. The CDR3 coding sequence is TGTGCCAGCAGCAGGGGGATCTACGAGCAGTACTTC.

The rearrangement uses TRBV6-5 and TRBJ2-4; TRBD1 matches 8 bases. Trimming took 5 bases from V and 8 from J; bases not matched to a gene: 5. Per germline, CDR1 MNHEY and CDR2 SVGAGI. This CDR3 contains 13 residues. In DNA, the CDR3 is TGTGCCAGCAGTCAACTGGGACAGGACATTCAGTACTTC. Its translation is CASSQLGQDIQYF.

The chain joins TRBV28 to TRBJ1-3, with D possibly matching TRBD1 (5 bases). V was cut by 6 bases and J by 1 base, with 10 bases left in between. The CDR3 consists of 14 residues. Looked up from germline, CDR1 is MDHEN and CDR2 is SYDVKM. The CDR3 sequence is CASRFRGSGNTIYF. CDR3 coding DNA: TGTGCCAGCAGGTTTAGGGGATCTGGAAACACCATATATTTT.

DNA of the CDR3: TGTGCCAGCAGTTTATACGATCGGACAGGGGCTAATGAAAAACTGTTTTTT. Protein: CASSLYDRTGANEKLFF. The chain employs TRBV27 and TRBJ1-4; 9 bases map to TRBD1. The J segment lost 3 bases and the V segment lost 1 base, leaving 6 bases of the junction unmatched. Germline V CDR1 and CDR2: MNHEY, SMNVEV (reference sequence). This CDR3 spans 17 amino acids.